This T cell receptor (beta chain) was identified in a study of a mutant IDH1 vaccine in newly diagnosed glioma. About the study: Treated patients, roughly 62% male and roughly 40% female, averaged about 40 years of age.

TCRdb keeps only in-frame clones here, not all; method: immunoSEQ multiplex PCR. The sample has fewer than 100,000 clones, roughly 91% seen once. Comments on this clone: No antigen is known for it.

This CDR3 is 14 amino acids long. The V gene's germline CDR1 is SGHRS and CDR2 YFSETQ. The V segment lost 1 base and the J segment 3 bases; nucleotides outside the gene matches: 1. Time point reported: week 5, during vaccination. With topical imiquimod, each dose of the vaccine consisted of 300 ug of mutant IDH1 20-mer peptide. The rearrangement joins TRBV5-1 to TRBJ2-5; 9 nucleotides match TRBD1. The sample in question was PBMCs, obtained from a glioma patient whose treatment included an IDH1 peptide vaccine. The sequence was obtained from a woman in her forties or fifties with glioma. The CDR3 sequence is CASSLTGGEETQYF. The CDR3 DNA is TGCGCCAGCAGCTTGACAGGGGGCGAAGAGACCCAGTACTTC.